The 25 T cell receptor beta chains below all came from one sample that was sequenced in a study of T-cell memory formation after mild COVID-19. TCRdb called the 5' RACE reads again in MiXCR, with one record for every CDR3 protein. This repertoire shows about 260,000 distinct CDR3 sequences, around 8% found once; its top ten account for 20% to 25%. The sequencing input was PBMCs or a T cell subset sorted from them (not recorded which). The source of these receptors is a man younger than 35 who had mild COVID-19 (a few samples of this study predate the infection). Cell type and time point are not known.

Ten or more counts support this clonotype. The V and J genes are TRBV7-2 and TRBJ2-3; D possibly corresponds to TRBD1 (6 bases). This CDR3 comprises 16 residues. The V gene's germline CDR1 is SGHTA and CDR2 FQGNSA. The germline V and J ends were trimmed by 5 bases and 8 bases, with 23 bases remaining between them. The CDR3 is CASSLDSLRRVVTQYF. The CDR3 DNA sequence: TGTGCCAGCAGCCTGGACAGTCTCCGACGGGTGGTTACGCAGTATTTT.

This clonotype was seen more than once but under ten times. The rearrangement uses TRBV5-1 and TRBJ2-1, with 7 bases identical to TRBD1. V lost 6 bases, J lost 1 base, and 7 bases stayed unmatched. CDR3 size: 15 residues. Germline V CDR1 and CDR2: SGHRS, YFSETQ. The DNA for the CDR3 is TGCGCCAGCAACAGGGGATCGTCATCCTACAATGAGCAGTTCTTC. Its translation: CASNRGSSSYNEQFF. The complete variable domain, with remaining parts taken from reference TRBV5-1 and TRBJ2-1, reads KAGVTQTPRYLIKTRGQQVTLSCSPISGHRSVSWYQQTPGQGLQFLFEYFSETQRNKGNFPGRFSGRQFSNSRSEMNVSTLELGDSALYLCASNRGSSSYNEQFFGPGTRLTVL.

The chain joins TRBV12-3 or TRBV12-4 to TRBJ2-1; maybe TRBD2 (5 bases). With 3 bases removed from V and 5 bases from J, the gap between germline ends came to 14 bases. The CDR3 spans 15 residues. CDR3 loop: CASSLRAWGDNEQFF. The CDR3 DNA reads as TGTGCCAGCAGTTTGCGGGCCTGGGGTGACAATGAGCAGTTCTTC.

This clonotype was seen ten or more times. The chain uses TRBV4-2 and TRBJ1-6; 8 nucleotides agree with TRBD1. This CDR3 has 17 residues. Germline trimming cut 6 bases from V and 6 bases from J; bases unmatched to any gene: 13. Per the germline V gene, CDR1 is LGHNA and CDR2 is YNFKEQ. CDR3 residues: CASRQRLKGQGNSPLHF. DNA of the CDR3: TGTGCCAGCAGACAGCGCCTCAAAGGACAGGGTAATTCACCCCTCCACTTT.

This chain connects TRBV29-1 to TRBJ1-2; D uncertain. V lost 1 base, J lost 8 bases, and 14 bases lay in between. The CDR3 length is 13 residues. CDR1 and CDR2 from the germline V gene are SQVTM and ANQGSEA. CDR3 in DNA: TGCAGCGTTGAAGTGGAAAGGGTGGGAGGCTACACCTTC. Its translation: CSVEVERVGGYTF.

The CDR3 spells CASSQHSGVPNYGYTF. DNA for the CDR3: TGCGCCAGCAGCCAGCATTCAGGAGTTCCTAACTATGGCTACACCTTC. The chain has TRBV4-3 and TRBJ1-2; D not certain. CDR1 is LGHNA and CDR2 is YSLEER in the germline V gene. V lost 3 bases to trimming and J lost 0 bases, with 14 bases between them. This CDR3 has 16 residues.

The chain links TRBV7-3 to TRBJ2-5; maybe TRBD1 (6 bases). Germline V gives CDR1 SGHTA, CDR2 FQGTGA. The CDR3 length is 13 residues. Trimming removed 6 bases at V and 3 bases at J, with 11 bases between. The CDR3 loop reads CASSRDNKETQYF. DNA for the CDR3: TGTGCCAGCAGTCGGGACAATAAAGAGACCCAGTACTTC. The complete variable domain, with remaining parts taken from reference TRBV7-3 and TRBJ2-5, reads GAGVSQTPSNKVTEKGKYVELRCDPISGHTALYWYRQSLGQGPEFLIYFQGTGAADDSGLPNDRFFAVRPEGSVSTLKIQRTERGDSAVYLCASSRDNKETQYFGPGTRLLVL.

This clonotype was observed a few times. The chain couples TRBV9 to TRBJ2-1, with TRBD2 identical over 7 bases. This CDR3 has 14 residues. Unmatched junction bases numbered 3, after V lost 2 bases and J lost 4 bases. Germline V lookup: CDR1 SGDLS, CDR2 YYNGEE. CDR3 in DNA: TGTGCCAGCAGCGTGGAGCGGGGATACAATGAGCAGTTCTTC. As protein: CASSVERGYNEQFF.

This clonotype was recorded a few times. The J gene is TRBJ2-5, the V gene TRBV15; a weak D match, TRBD2 (6 bases). This CDR3 region has 14 residues. V lost 4 bases and J lost 5, with 14 bases in between. CDR1 and CDR2 from the germline V gene are LNHNV and YYDKDF (reference sequence). CDR3 in amino acids: CATSIFGGGETQYF. The DNA for the CDR3 is TGTGCCACCAGCATCTTTGGGGGAGGCGAGACCCAGTACTTC.

This clonotype was counted only a few times. The chain is built from TRBV18 and TRBJ1-1, with D perhaps TRBD1 (6 bases). Germline V gene lookup returns CDR1 KGHSH and CDR2 LQKENI. There are 16 residues in the CDR3. Trimming stripped 0 bases from V and 1 base from J, with 12 bases between. The CDR3 coding sequence is TGTGCCAGCTCACCACCGGGACTGGGACAGAACACTGAAGCTTTCTTT. Its protein is CASSPPGLGQNTEAFF.

This clonotype was detected only a few times. The chain combines TRBV4-3 with TRBJ2-1, with D hard to call. Trimming removed 0 bases at V and 2 bases at J, with 11 bases between. The CDR3 runs 16 residues. CDR1 is LGHNA and CDR2 is YSLEER in the germline V gene. CDR3 DNA sequence: TGCGCCAGCAGCCAAGAAATCCCGGACGCCTACAATGAGCAGTTCTTC. This encodes CASSQEIPDAYNEQFF.

V gene TRBV4-1 combines with J gene TRBJ2-7, with TRBD1 as a possible D gene (6 bases). V was clipped by 3 bases and J by 6 bases, with 15 bases between them. This CDR3 spans 14 amino acids. Germline lookup yields CDR1 MGHRA and CDR2 YSYEKL. CDR3 in DNA: TGCGCCAGCAGCCATAACAGGGAGCTCGTCGAGCAGTACTTC. Translating gives CASSHNRELVEQYF.

This clonotype was observed many times. The V call is TRBV24-1, the J call TRBJ2-3, with TRBD1 matching 9 bases. The J segment lost 0 bases and the V segment lost 7 bases, leaving 10 bases of the junction unmatched. Germline V gene data show CDR1 as KGHDR and CDR2 as SFDVKD. CDR3 length: 17 residues. The CDR3 spells CATSMSGQGHSTDTQYF. The CDR3 DNA reads TGTGCCACCAGCATGTCGGGACAGGGACACAGCACAGATACGCAGTATTTT.

This clonotype was counted ten times or more. The chain couples TRBV12-3 or TRBV12-4 to TRBJ2-3, with D unclear. V was pared by 8 bases and J by 4 bases, with 10 bases between. The CDR3 contains 12 residues. The CDR3 DNA reads TGTGCCAGCGAGGAATCCTCAGATACGCAGTATTTT. The encoded protein is CASEESSDTQYF.

This clonotype was observed at least ten times. V gene TRBV12-3 or TRBV12-4 combines with J gene TRBJ2-2; D might be TRBD1 (6 bases). The CDR3 covers 15 residues. Deletions cut 6 bases from V and 5 bases from J, with 16 bases between. Written as DNA, the CDR3 is TGTGCCAGCAGGAAGATAACAGGGTTTACCGGGGAGCTGTTTTTT. This translates into CASRKITGFTGELFF.

This clonotype showed up just a few times. Germline is not matched at one junction end, which may reflect a read error. V usage is TRBV7-9 and J usage is TRBJ1-2; D is ambiguous. The germline V gene encodes CDR1 SEHNR and CDR2 FQNEAQ (reference sequence). This CDR3 contains 14 residues. CDR3 sequence (DNA): TGTGCCAGCAGTTTAGGAACAGACCCAATCAGCTACACCTTC. This sequence encodes CASSLGTDPISYTF.

The V and J genes are TRBV27 and TRBJ1-6; D gene uncertain. Between the trimmed V and J ends, which lost 6 bases and 7 bases, there was a span of 7 bases. Germline CDR1 reads MNHEY; CDR2 reads SMNVEV (reference sequence). This CDR3 spans 12 amino acids. CDR3 bases: TGTGCCAGCAGCCCGGTGAATTCACCCCTCCACTTT. Amino acid sequence: CASSPVNSPLHF.

This clonotype was recorded at least ten times. The chain joins TRBV3-1 to TRBJ2-2; D gene uncertain. Germline V gives CDR1 LGHDT, CDR2 YNNKEL (reference sequence). The CDR3 consists of 13 residues. The ends were cut back, 4 bases at V and 6 bases at J, with 9 bases in the middle. The CDR3 loop reads CASSRREPGELFF. DNA of the CDR3: TGTGCCAGCAGCCGGAGAGAGCCCGGGGAGCTGTTTTTT. The variable domain in full, with the rest retrieved from reference TRBV3-1 and TRBJ2-2, is DTAVSQTPKYLVTQMGNDKSIKCEQNLGHDTMYWYKQDSKKFLKIMFSYNNKELIINETVPNRFSPKSPDKAHLNLHINSLELGDSAVYFCASSRREPGELFFGEGSRLTVL.

This chain uses TRBV7-2 with TRBJ2-1; 9 bases align to TRBD2. Germline V CDR1 and CDR2: SGHTA, FQGNSA. There are 15 residues in the CDR3. Unmatched junction bases numbered 4, after V lost 3 bases and J lost 4 bases. The CDR3 loop is CASSFSGGPYNEQFF. The CDR3 coding sequence is TGTGCCAGCAGCTTTAGCGGGGGCCCTTACAATGAGCAGTTCTTC.

This clonotype turned up a few times. The chain recombines TRBV2 with TRBJ2-7, with D perhaps TRBD1 (5 bases). CDR1 SNHLY and CDR2 FYNNEI come from the germline V gene. The CDR3 has 14 residues. V was trimmed by 2 bases and J by 6 bases, leaving 14 bases between them. The CDR3 DNA sequence: TGTGCCAGCAGTGAAAGTGGGGCCCTCGCCGAGCAGTACTTC. Its translation: CASSESGALAEQYF.

The V and J genes are TRBV7-2 and TRBJ2-3, with TRBD2 matching 8 bases. The CDR3 spans 15 residues. Germline assignment: CDR1 SGHTA and CDR2 FQGNSA. J lost 6 bases, V lost 4 bases, and 9 bases had no gene match. CDR3 bases: TGTGCCAGCAGCTCGGGGGTTAGCGGGGTGGATACGCAGTATTTT. Translated: CASSSGVSGVDTQYF.

This clonotype appeared many times. V and J are TRBV7-3 and TRBJ2-2, with D hard to call. Germline-derived CDR1 and CDR2 are SGHTA and FQGTGA. CDR3 length: 12 residues. The ends were cut back, 2 bases at V and 7 bases at J, with 5 bases in the middle. The CDR3, as DNA: TGTGCCAGCAGCTTATTGGGCGGGGAGCTGTTTTTT. It encodes CASSLLGGELFF.

This clonotype was picked up a small number of times. V and J are TRBV20-1 and TRBJ2-5; unclear D gene. Germline CDR1 DFQATT, CDR2 SNEGSKA (reference sequence). This CDR3 contains 16 residues. V dropped 1 base and J dropped 1 base, with 16 bases sitting between them. CDR3 residues: CSARVYSPPFQETQYF. The CDR3 DNA is TGCAGTGCTAGAGTATACAGCCCTCCGTTCCAAGAGACCCAGTACTTC.

The chain employs TRBV4-1 and TRBJ1-1; D gene unclear. Germline V lookup: CDR1 MGHRA, CDR2 YSYEKL. This CDR3 has 13 amino acids. V lost 3 bases, J lost 5 bases, and 10 bases lay in between. Here the CDR3 DNA reads TGCGCCAGCAGCCACCTCCGGGTTACTGAAGCTTTCTTT. Translation gives CASSHLRVTEAFF.

This clonotype was counted only a few times. The chain employs TRBV7-2 and TRBJ2-1; TRBD2 matches 9 bases. CDR1 and CDR2 from the germline V gene are SGHTA and FQGNSA. The CDR3 loop spans 15 amino acids. V trimming: 7 bases; J trimming: 8 bases; junction bases outside the gene matches: 12. CDR3 sequence (DNA): TGTGCCAGCAACACTTGGCGGGGGGGCCGCTATGAGCAGTTCTTC. Translating gives CASNTWRGGRYEQFF.